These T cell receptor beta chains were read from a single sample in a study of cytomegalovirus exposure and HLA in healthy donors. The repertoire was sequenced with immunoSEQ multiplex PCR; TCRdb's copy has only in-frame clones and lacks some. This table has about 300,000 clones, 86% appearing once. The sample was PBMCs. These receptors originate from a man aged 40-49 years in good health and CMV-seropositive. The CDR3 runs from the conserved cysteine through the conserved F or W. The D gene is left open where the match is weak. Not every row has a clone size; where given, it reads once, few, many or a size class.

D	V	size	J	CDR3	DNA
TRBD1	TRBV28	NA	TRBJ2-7	CASSLAVGRGPYEQYF	TGTGCCAGCAGTTTAGCCGTCGGCAGGGGGCCCTACGAGCAGTACTTC
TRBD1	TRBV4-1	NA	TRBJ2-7	CASSQEWTGQREQYF	TGCGCCAGCAGCCAAGAGTGGACAGGTCAGAGGGAGCAGTACTTC
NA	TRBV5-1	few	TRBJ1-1	CASSQEDVDTEAFF	TGCGCCAGCAGCCAGGAAGATGTCGACACTGAAGCTTTCTTT
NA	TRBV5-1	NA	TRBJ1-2	CASSLEAGSNYGYTF	TGCGCCAGCAGCTTGGAGGCAGGTTCTAACTATGGCTACACCTTC
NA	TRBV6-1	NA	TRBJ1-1	CASSEVGGPAEAFF	TGTGCCAGCAGTGAAGTTGGAGGGCCGGCTGAAGCTTTCTTT
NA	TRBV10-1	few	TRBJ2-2	CASSEGRWNTGELFF	TGCGCCAGCAGTGAGGGCAGGTGGAACACCGGGGAGCTGTTTTTT
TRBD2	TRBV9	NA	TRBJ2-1	CASSGPSGSGGNEQFF	TGTGCCAGCAGCGGCCCTAGCGGGAGTGGGGGCAATGAGCAGTTCTTC
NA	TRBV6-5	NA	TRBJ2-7	CASSHGSYEQYF	TGTGCCAGCAGCCACGGCTCCTACGAGCAGTACTTC
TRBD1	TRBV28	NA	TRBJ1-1	CASSLSQDRPNTEAFF	TGTGCCAGCAGTTTATCACAGGACAGGCCGAACACTGAAGCTTTCTTT
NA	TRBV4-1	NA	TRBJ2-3	CASSQDARVPTDTQYF	TGCGCCAGCAGCCAAGATGCGAGGGTTCCCACAGATACGCAGTATTTT
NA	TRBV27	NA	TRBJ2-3	CASRTPGVTDTQYF	TGTGCCAGCAGAACGCCGGGGGTCACAGATACGCAGTATTTT
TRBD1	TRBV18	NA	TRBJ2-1	CASSPLTGGSYNEQFF	TGTGCCAGCTCACCTCTTACAGGGGGCTCCTACAATGAGCAGTTCTTC
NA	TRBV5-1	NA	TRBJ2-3	CASSLSGVISTDTQYF	TGCGCCAGCAGCTTGTCGGGAGTAATCAGCACAGATACGCAGTATTTT
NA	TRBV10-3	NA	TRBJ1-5	CAISEARAGNQPQHF	TGTGCCATCAGTGAGGCGCGGGCCGGCAATCAGCCCCAGCATTTT
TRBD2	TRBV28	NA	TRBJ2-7	CASSLWTSGRGAYEQYF	TGTGCCAGCAGTTTATGGACTAGCGGGAGAGGGGCCTACGAGCAGTACTTC